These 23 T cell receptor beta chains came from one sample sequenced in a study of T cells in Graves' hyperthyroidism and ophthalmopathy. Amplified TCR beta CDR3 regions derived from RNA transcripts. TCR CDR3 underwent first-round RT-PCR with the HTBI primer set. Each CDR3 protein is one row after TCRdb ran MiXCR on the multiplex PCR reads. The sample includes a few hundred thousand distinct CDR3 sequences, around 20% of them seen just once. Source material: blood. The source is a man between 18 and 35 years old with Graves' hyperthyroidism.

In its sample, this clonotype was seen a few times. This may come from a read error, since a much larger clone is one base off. CDR3 amino acids: CASISGRSRGYSF. The DNA of the CDR3 is TGTGCCAGCATTTCGGGGCGGTCTCGAGGCTACAGCTTC. The chain is built from TRBV2 and TRBJ1-2, with D maybe TRBD1 (5 bases). The germline V gene encodes CDR1 SNHLY and CDR2 FYNNEI. The CDR3 extends over 13 amino acids.

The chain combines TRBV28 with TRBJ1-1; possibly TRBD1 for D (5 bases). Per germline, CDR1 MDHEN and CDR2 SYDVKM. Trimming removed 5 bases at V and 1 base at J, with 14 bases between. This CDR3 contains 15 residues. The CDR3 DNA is TGTGCCAGCAGTCCCGATGCGAGGGGGAACACTGAAGCTTTCTTT. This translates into CASSPDARGNTEAFF.

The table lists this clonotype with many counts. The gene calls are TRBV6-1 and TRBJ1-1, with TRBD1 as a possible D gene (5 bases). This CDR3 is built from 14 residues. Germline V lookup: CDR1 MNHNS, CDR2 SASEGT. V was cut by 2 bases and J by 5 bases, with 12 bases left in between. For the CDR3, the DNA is TGTGCCAGCAGTGAATTCCCAGGGAGTACTGAAGCTTTCTTT. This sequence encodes CASSEFPGSTEAFF.

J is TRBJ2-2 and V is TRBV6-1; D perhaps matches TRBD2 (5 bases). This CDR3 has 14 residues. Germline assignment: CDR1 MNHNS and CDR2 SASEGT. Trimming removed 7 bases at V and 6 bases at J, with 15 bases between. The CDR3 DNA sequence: TGTGCCAGCAACGAGGGCTCTGGGTCCGGGGAGCTGTTTTTT. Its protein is CASNEGSGSGELFF.

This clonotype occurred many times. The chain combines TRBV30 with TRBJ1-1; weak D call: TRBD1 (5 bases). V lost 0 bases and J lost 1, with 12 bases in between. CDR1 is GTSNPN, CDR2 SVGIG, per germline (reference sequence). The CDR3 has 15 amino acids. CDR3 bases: TGTGCCTGGAGTGTATGGGGAGGGGCGAACACTGAAGCTTTCTTT. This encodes CAWSVWGGANTEAFF.

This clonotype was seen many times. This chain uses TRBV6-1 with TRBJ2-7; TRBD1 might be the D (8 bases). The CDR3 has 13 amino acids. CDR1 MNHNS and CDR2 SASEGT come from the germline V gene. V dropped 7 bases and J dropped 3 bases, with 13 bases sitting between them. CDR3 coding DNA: TGTGCCAGCACACAGGGGGGGGTCTACGAGCAGTACTTC. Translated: CASTQGGVYEQYF.

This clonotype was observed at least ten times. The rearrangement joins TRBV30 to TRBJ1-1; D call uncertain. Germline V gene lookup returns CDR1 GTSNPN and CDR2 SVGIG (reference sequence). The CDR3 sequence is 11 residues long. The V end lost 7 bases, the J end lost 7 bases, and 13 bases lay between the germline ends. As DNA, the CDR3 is TGTGCCTCCACTCAGACGGTTGAAGCTTTCTTT. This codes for CASTQTVEAFF. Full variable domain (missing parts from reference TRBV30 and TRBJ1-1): SQTIHQWPATLVQPVGSPLSLECTVEGTSNPNLYWYRQAAGRGLQLLFYSVGIGQISSEVPQNLSASRPQDRQFILSSKKLLLSDSGFYLCASTQTVEAFFGQGTRLTVV.

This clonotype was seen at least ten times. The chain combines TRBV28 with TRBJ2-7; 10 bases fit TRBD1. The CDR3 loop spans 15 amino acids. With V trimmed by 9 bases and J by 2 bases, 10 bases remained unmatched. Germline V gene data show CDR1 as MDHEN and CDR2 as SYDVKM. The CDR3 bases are TGTGCCAGTCGATGGGTTGGGACAGGGGCCTACGAGCAGTACTTC. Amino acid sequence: CASRWVGTGAYEQYF.

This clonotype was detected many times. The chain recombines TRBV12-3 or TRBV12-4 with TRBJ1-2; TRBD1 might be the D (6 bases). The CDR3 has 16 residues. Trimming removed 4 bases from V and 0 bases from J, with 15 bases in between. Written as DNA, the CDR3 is TGTGCCAGCAGTTGGACAGTCCTTGGAGCTAACTATGGCTACACCTTC. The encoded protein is CASSWTVLGANYGYTF.

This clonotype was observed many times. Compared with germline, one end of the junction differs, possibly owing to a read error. CDR3 residues: CAGSYSPYDQPQHF. For the CDR3, the DNA is TGTGCCGGCAGTTACTCGCCCTATGATCAGCCCCAGCATTTT. The chain uses TRBV6-5 and TRBJ1-5; no definite D call. The CDR3 length is 14 residues. The germline V gene encodes CDR1 MNHEY and CDR2 SVGAGI.

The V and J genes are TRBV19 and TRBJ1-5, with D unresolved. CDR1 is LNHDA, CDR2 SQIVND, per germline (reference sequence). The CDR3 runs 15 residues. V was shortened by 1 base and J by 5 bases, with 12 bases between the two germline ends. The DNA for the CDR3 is TGTGCCAGTAGTATAGCTGCGGGGAGTGATCAGCCCCAGCATTTT. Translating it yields CASSIAAGSDQPQHF.

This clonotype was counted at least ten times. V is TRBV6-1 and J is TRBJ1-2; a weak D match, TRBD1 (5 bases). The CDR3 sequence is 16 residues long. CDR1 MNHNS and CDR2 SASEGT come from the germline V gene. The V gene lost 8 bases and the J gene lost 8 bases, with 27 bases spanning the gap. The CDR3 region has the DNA TGTGCCAGCGAAAAGATAGTGCCTTCTCCTCCAGGGGGCTACACCTTC. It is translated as CASEKIVPSPPGGYTF.

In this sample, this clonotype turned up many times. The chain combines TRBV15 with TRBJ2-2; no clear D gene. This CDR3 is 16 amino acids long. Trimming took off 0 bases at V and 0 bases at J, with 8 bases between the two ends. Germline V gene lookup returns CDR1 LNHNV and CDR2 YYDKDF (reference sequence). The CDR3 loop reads CATSRDRITNTGELFF. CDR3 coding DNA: TGTGCCACCAGCAGAGACCGAATCACGAACACCGGGGAGCTGTTTTTT. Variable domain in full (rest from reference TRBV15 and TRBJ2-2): DAMVIQNPRYQVTQFGKPVTLSCSQTLNHNVMYWYQQKSSQAPKLLFHYYDKDFNNEADTPDNFQSRRPNTSFCFLDIRSPGLGDTAMYLCATSRDRITNTGELFFGEGSRLTVL.

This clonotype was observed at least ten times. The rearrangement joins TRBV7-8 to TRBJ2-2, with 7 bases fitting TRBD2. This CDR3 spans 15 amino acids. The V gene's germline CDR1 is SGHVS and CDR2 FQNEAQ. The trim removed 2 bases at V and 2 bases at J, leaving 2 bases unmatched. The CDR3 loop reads CASSLWDYNTGELFF. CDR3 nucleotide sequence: TGTGCCAGCAGCTTATGGGACTATAACACCGGGGAGCTGTTTTTT.

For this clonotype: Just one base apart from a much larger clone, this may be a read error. In DNA, the CDR3 is TGTGCCTGGAATACGAACACTGAAGCTTTCTTT. Protein sequence: CAWNTNTEAFF. The chain uses TRBV30 and TRBJ1-1; no reliable D call. CDR3 length: 11 residues. Trimming shortened V by 4 bases and J by 1 base, and 4 bases separated the two germline ends. Germline CDR1 and CDR2: GTSNPN and SVGIG (reference sequence).

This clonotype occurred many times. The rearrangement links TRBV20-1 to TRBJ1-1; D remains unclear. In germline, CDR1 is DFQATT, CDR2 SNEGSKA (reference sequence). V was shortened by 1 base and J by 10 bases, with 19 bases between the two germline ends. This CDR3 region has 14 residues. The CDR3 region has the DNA TGCAGTGCTAGAGCCTACTACGAGGGCGGCCCAGCTTTCTTT. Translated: CSARAYYEGGPAFF.

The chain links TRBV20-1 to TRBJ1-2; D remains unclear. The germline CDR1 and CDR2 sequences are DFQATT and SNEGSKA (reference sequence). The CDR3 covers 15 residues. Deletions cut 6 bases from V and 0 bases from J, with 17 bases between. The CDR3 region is CSAPLVHQANYGYTF. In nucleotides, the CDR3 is TGCAGTGCCCCCCTTGTTCACCAAGCTAACTATGGCTACACCTTC.

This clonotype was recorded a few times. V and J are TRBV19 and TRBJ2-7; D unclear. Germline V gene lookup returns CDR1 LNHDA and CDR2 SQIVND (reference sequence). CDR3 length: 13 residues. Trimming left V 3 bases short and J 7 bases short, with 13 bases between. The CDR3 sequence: CASSIGPLGEQYF. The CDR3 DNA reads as TGTGCCAGTAGTATCGGACCGCTCGGGGAGCAGTACTTC.

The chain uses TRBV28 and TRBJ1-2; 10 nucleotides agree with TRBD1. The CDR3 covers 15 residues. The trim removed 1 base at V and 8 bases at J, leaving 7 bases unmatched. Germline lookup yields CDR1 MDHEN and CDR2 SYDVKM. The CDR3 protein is CASSLSGQGRGGYTF. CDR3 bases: TGTGCCAGCAGTTTATCGGGACAGGGGAGGGGCGGCTACACCTTC.

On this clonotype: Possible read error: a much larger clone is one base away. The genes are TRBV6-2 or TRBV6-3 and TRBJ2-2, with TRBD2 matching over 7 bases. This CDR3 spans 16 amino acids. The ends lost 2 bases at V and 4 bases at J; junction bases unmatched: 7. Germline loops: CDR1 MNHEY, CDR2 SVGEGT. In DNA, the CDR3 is TGTGCCAGCAGTTACCGGACTAGGTTGCGCACCGGGGAGCTGTTTTTT. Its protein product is CASSYRTRLRTGELFF.

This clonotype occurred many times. The CDR3 DNA is TGTGCCAGCTCTTGGGTGGCAGGGGGCGCGAATGGCTACACCTTC. This codes for CASSWVAGGANGYTF. The chain couples TRBV27 to TRBJ1-2; 8 bases are a match to TRBD1. J was trimmed by 6 bases and V by 8 bases; bases with no gene match: 14. This CDR3 region has 15 residues. CDR1 is MNHEY and CDR2 is SMNVEV in the germline V gene (reference sequence).

The CDR3 sequence is CASSPDRGLDNTEAFF. CDR3 nucleotides: TGTGCCAGCTCACCGGACAGGGGGCTCGACAACACTGAAGCTTTCTTT. The V call is TRBV18, the J call TRBJ1-1; 11 bases map to TRBD1. V lost 3 bases and J lost 2; bases outside the gene matches: 5. The V gene's germline CDR1 is KGHSH and CDR2 LQKENI. The CDR3 sequence is 16 residues long.

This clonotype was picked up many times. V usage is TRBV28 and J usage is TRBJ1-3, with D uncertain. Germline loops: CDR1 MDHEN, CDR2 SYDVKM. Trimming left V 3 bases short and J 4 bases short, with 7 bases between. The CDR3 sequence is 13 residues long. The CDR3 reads CASSFVEGNTIYF. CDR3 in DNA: TGTGCCAGCAGTTTCGTTGAGGGAAACACCATATATTTT.